The 26 T cell receptor beta chains reported below all come from one sample, sequenced in a study of blood T cell repertoires in COVID-19. Produced via immunoSEQ multiplex PCR; TCRdb's table is partial and in-frame only. Found here are roughly 280,000 clones, 86% of them singletons; the top ten hold roughly 1.9%. Sequences were obtained from peripheral blood. The origin of the receptors is a man aged 30 to 39 with active or convalescent COVID-19.

The chain combines TRBV19 with TRBJ2-5; the D gene is possibly TRBD1 (5 bases). V was pared by 2 bases and J by 2 bases, with 9 bases between. The CDR3 runs 14 residues. Germline assignment: CDR1 LNHDA and CDR2 SQIVND (reference sequence). The CDR3 spells CASSIQGRQETQYF. The CDR3 DNA follows: TGTGCCAGTAGTATACAGGGTCGGCAAGAGACCCAGTACTTC.

This rearrangement joins TRBV10-2 to TRBJ1-2; 7 bases are a match to TRBD1. The germline V gene has CDR1 WSHSY and CDR2 SAAADI. V trimming: 3 bases; J trimming: 6 bases; junction bases outside the gene matches: 10. The CDR3 extends over 15 amino acids. The DNA for the CDR3 is TGCGCCAGCAGTGATTTACAGGGGAGTACCCATGGCTACACCTTC. This encodes CASSDLQGSTHGYTF.

The rearrangement uses TRBV19 and TRBJ2-3, with TRBD2 matching over 9 bases. CDR1 is LNHDA, CDR2 SQIVND, per germline (reference sequence). The CDR3 length is 16 residues. V dropped 0 bases and J dropped 5; count of bases not matched to a gene: 6. The CDR3 bases are TGTGCCAGTAGTATAGAGAGCGGGGGGCTTTTAGATACGCAGTATTTT. It codes for CASSIESGGLLDTQYF. The full variable domain, completed using reference TRBV19 and TRBJ2-3, is DGGITQSPKYLFRKEGQNVTLSCEQNLNHDAMYWYRQDPGQGLRLIYYSQIVNDFQKGDIAEGYSVSREKKESFPLTVTSAQKNPTAFYLCASSIESGGLLDTQYFGPGTRLTVL.

This clone has a single count. The J gene is TRBJ1-1, the V gene TRBV5-5, with no clear D. The V gene lost 0 bases and the J gene lost 6 bases, with 12 bases spanning the gap. This CDR3 has 14 residues. Germline V gene lookup returns CDR1 SGHKS and CDR2 YYEKEE (reference sequence). The CDR3 loop reads CASSLGAGLAEAFF. In nucleotides, the CDR3 is TGTGCCAGCAGCTTGGGGGCAGGTTTGGCTGAAGCTTTCTTT.

The chain is built from TRBV6-5 and TRBJ1-2, with D possibly matching TRBD1 (5 bases). Trimming took off 0 bases at V and 4 bases at J, with 12 bases between the two ends. Germline V lookup: CDR1 MNHEY, CDR2 SVGAGI. This CDR3 has 15 amino acids. The CDR3 DNA is TGTGCCAGCAGTTACTCGTCAGGGTACAGCTATGGCTACACCTTC. Its translation is CASSYSSGYSYGYTF.

A word on this clone: This same CDR3 is encoded by further DNA sequences in the sample. V gene TRBV5-1 combines with J gene TRBJ2-7, with D possibly being TRBD1 (5 bases). Trimming removed 0 bases at V and 1 base at J, with 8 bases between. The germline V gene has CDR1 SGHRS and CDR2 YFSETQ. The CDR3 totals 14 residues. The CDR3: CASSLGTNSYEQYF. Here the CDR3 DNA reads TGCGCCAGCAGCTTGGGGACAAATTCCTACGAGCAGTACTTC.

V and J are TRBV12-3 or TRBV12-4 and TRBJ1-4; D not certain. Trimming shortened V by 3 bases and J by 4 bases, and 6 bases separated the two germline ends. The CDR3 is 13 residues long. DNA of the CDR3: TGTGCCAGCAGTTTTTCCAATAATGAAAAACTGTTTTTT. Its translation: CASSFSNNEKLFF.

This clone was picked up one time. The chain couples TRBV5-1 to TRBJ2-2; possible D gene TRBD1, 6 bases. V was trimmed by 1 base and J by 1 base, leaving 8 bases between them. This CDR3 region has 15 residues. Germline CDR1 and CDR2: SGHRS and YFSETQ. Here the CDR3 DNA reads TGCGCCAGCAGCTTGACAGGGTTGAACACCGGGGAGCTGTTTTTT. It specifies CASSLTGLNTGELFF.

The V gene is TRBV5-4, the J gene TRBJ1-2; 9 bases agree with TRBD1. V was pared by 4 bases and J by 2 bases, with 3 bases of the junction left unmatched. This CDR3 has 14 residues. Germline-derived CDR1 and CDR2 are SGHNT and YYREEE (reference sequence). The CDR3 region has the DNA TGTGCCAGCAGCCACGACAGGGGGAACTATGGCTACACCTTC. Protein product: CASSHDRGNYGYTF. The whole variable domain, remainder taken from reference TRBV5-4 and TRBJ1-2, is ETGVTQSPTHLIKTRGQQVTLRCSSQSGHNTVSWYQQALGQGPQFIFQYYREEENGRGNFPPRFSGLQFPNYSSELNVNALELDDSALYLCASSHDRGNYGYTFGSGTRLTVV.

The rearrangement links TRBV9 to TRBJ2-2; tentative D call: TRBD2 (6 bases). V was pared by 3 bases and J by 2 bases, with 17 bases between. The germline V gene encodes CDR1 SGDLS and CDR2 YYNGEE. The CDR3 is made up of 17 amino acids. CDR3 DNA sequence: TGTGCCAGCAGCGGGGACTCCGATCCCCTTAACACCGGGGAGCTGTTTTTT. It is translated as CASSGDSDPLNTGELFF.

The V call is TRBV7-8, the J call TRBJ1-1, with TRBD1 as a possible D gene (6 bases). Trimming shortened V by 1 base and J by 0 bases, and 12 bases separated the two germline ends. Germline CDR1 SGHVS, CDR2 FQNEAQ. This CDR3 is 16 amino acids long. The CDR3 sequence: CASSLEATGVNTEAFF. CDR3 sequence (DNA): TGTGCCAGCAGCTTAGAAGCGACAGGAGTGAACACTGAAGCTTTCTTT. The full variable domain, in which reference TRBV7-8 and TRBJ1-1 provide the parts outside the CDR3, is GAGVSQSPRYKVAKRGQDVALRCDPISGHVSLFWYQQALGQGPEFLTYFQNEAQLDKSGLPSDRFFAERPEGSVSTLKIQRTQQEDSAVYLCASSLEATGVNTEAFFGQGTRLTVV.

The chain employs TRBV24-1 and TRBJ2-3, with a weak D call TRBD2 (5 bases). V gave up 6 bases and J gave up 3 bases, with 12 bases separating them. Germline CDR1 reads KGHDR; CDR2 reads SFDVKD. The CDR3 has 14 amino acids. CDR3 coding DNA: TGTGCCACCAGTTCAACGGGGTCGACAGATACGCAGTATTTT. Its translation is CATSSTGSTDTQYF.

The CDR3 here is CASSEGTRGGLARSYEQYF. In DNA, the CDR3 is TGTGCCAGCAGTGAAGGGACGCGGGGGGGCTTGGCGCGATCCTACGAGCAGTACTTC. The chain combines TRBV6-1 with TRBJ2-7, with 9 bases fitting TRBD2. The CDR3 totals 19 residues. CDR1 and CDR2 (germline): MNHNS, SASEGT. Germline trimming cut 1 base from V and 1 base from J; bases unmatched to any gene: 14.

This clone was observed once. The CDR3 DNA reads TGTGCCAGTAGTAGAGCGGACTCCACTTACAATGAGCAGTTCTTC. Amino acids: CASSRADSTYNEQFF. The rearrangement uses TRBV19 and TRBJ2-1; possibly TRBD2 for D (5 bases). Germline V gene lookup returns CDR1 LNHDA and CDR2 SQIVND (reference sequence). The germline V and J ends were trimmed by 4 bases and 4 bases, with 14 bases remaining between them. The CDR3 spans 15 residues.

The chain is built from TRBV12-3 or TRBV12-4 and TRBJ1-1, with D unresolved. Trimming pared 1 base from V and 6 bases from J, leaving 9 bases between. CDR3 length: 13 amino acids. CDR3 DNA sequence: TGTGCCAGCAGTTTAGTCCGGGAATCTGAAGCTTTCTTT. As protein: CASSLVRESEAFF.

This clone appeared a single time. The rearrangement joins TRBV2 to TRBJ1-2; D is ambiguous. CDR3 length: 15 amino acids. V was pared by 3 bases and J by 4 bases, with 15 bases between. Germline CDR1 and CDR2: SNHLY and FYNNEI. Here the CDR3 reads CASSDSQEVFYGYTF. In DNA form, the CDR3 reads TGTGCCAGCAGTGATTCCCAGGAAGTATTCTATGGCTACACCTTC.

The chain is built from TRBV11-3 and TRBJ2-1; unclear D gene. Trimming cost V 2 bases and J 7 bases, with 9 bases left between them. The CDR3 has 13 amino acids. The germline V gene encodes CDR1 SGHNT and CDR2 YENEEA. CDR3 sequence: CASSLLTSNEQFF. In DNA, the CDR3 is TGTGCCAGCAGCTTATTGACTTCGAATGAGCAGTTCTTC.

The chain recombines TRBV18 with TRBJ1-5; TRBD1 might be the D (6 bases). V was cut by 6 bases and J by 4 bases, with 10 bases left in between. The CDR3 runs to 13 residues. Germline CDR1 and CDR2: KGHSH and LQKENI. CDR3 loop: CASSLDRNQPQHF. The DNA for the CDR3 is TGTGCCAGCTCTTTAGACAGGAATCAGCCCCAGCATTTT. The variable domain in full, completed from reference TRBV18 and TRBJ1-5, reads NAGVMQNPRHLVRRRGQEARLRCSPMKGHSHVYWYRQLPEEGLKFMVYLQKENIIDESGMPKERFSAEFPKEGPSILRIQQVVRGDSAAYFCASSLDRNQPQHFGDGTRLSIL.

This sequence joins TRBV3-1 (or the pseudogene TRBV3-2) and TRBJ2-5; D is undetermined. This CDR3 comprises 14 residues. Germline loops: CDR1 LGHDT, CDR2 YNNKEL (reference sequence). Trimming left V 4 bases short and J 2 bases short, with 11 bases between. For the CDR3, the DNA is TGTGCCAGCAGCCCCGTTGCGAATCAAGAGACCCAGTACTTC. As protein: CASSPVANQETQYF.

This chain joins TRBV7-8 and TRBJ2-3; 14 bases map to TRBD2. From germline, CDR1 is SGHVS and CDR2 FQNEAQ. The CDR3 has 18 residues. J lost 0 bases, V lost 4 bases, and 6 bases had no gene match. The CDR3 here is CASSSGLAGATSTDTQYF. The CDR3 DNA reads as TGTGCCAGCAGCTCGGGACTAGCGGGGGCGACTAGCACAGATACGCAGTATTTT. The full variable domain, with the rest looked up from reference TRBV7-8 and TRBJ2-3, is GAGVSQSPRYKVAKRGQDVALRCDPISGHVSLFWYQQALGQGPEFLTYFQNEAQLDKSGLPSDRFFAERPEGSVSTLKIQRTQQEDSAVYLCASSSGLAGATSTDTQYFGPGTRLTVL.

The V and J genes are TRBV27 and TRBJ2-7; 10 bases align to TRBD1. This CDR3 has 16 residues. Losses at the gene ends were 5 bases for V and 2 bases for J; bases not matched to a gene: 9. Germline loops: CDR1 MNHEY, CDR2 SMNVEV (reference sequence). The CDR3 DNA follows: TGTGCCAGCAGTCCACGGACAGGGGGAAGTCCCTACGAGCAGTACTTC. Protein: CASSPRTGGSPYEQYF.

The gene calls are TRBV29-1 and TRBJ1-4; 10 positions match TRBD1. The germline V gene encodes CDR1 SQVTM and CDR2 ANQGSEA. V shed 6 bases, J shed 8 bases, and the junction held 3 bases outside the gene matches. The CDR3 consists of 12 residues. The CDR3 reads CSVWTGGEKLFF. Written as DNA, the CDR3 is TGCAGCGTATGGACAGGGGGGGAAAAACTGTTTTTT.

The chain has TRBV6-2 or TRBV6-3 and TRBJ2-3; 13 nucleotides match TRBD2. V gave up 2 bases and J gave up 3 bases; unmatched junction bases: 5. CDR1 and CDR2 (germline): MNHEY, SVGEGT. This CDR3 spans 17 amino acids. The CDR3 spells CASSYAAGLAGTDTQYF. CDR3 nucleotides: TGTGCCAGCAGTTACGCCGCGGGACTAGCGGGGACAGATACGCAGTATTTT.

The J gene is TRBJ2-7, the V gene TRBV5-5; D perhaps matches TRBD2 (7 bases). The CDR3 is 16 amino acids. Trimming pared 0 bases from V and 0 bases from J, leaving 13 bases between. Germline CDR1 SGHKS, CDR2 YYEKEE (reference sequence). The CDR3 DNA is TGTGCCAGCAGCTTGGCCGTCGGGGGGCTCTCCTACGAGCAGTACTTC. It specifies CASSLAVGGLSYEQYF.

This clone has ten or more counts. This chain connects TRBV19 to TRBJ1-5, with D hard to call. The CDR3 contains 16 residues. The V gene's germline CDR1 is LNHDA and CDR2 SQIVND (reference sequence). Trimming stripped 5 bases from V and 2 bases from J, with 16 bases between. The CDR3 here is CASSPEEGMGNQPQHF. The CDR3 DNA sequence: TGTGCCAGTAGTCCAGAGGAGGGAATGGGCAATCAGCCCCAGCATTTT.

The J gene is TRBJ1-5, the V gene TRBV3-1 (or the pseudogene TRBV3-2), with D hard to call. V lost 1 base, J lost 6 bases, and 7 bases lay in between. Germline CDR1 LGHDT, CDR2 YNNKEL (reference sequence). This CDR3 is 13 amino acids long. In DNA form, the CDR3 reads TGTGCCAGCAGCCAAGCGCCCGGTCAGCCCCAGCATTTT. Translating it yields CASSQAPGQPQHF.